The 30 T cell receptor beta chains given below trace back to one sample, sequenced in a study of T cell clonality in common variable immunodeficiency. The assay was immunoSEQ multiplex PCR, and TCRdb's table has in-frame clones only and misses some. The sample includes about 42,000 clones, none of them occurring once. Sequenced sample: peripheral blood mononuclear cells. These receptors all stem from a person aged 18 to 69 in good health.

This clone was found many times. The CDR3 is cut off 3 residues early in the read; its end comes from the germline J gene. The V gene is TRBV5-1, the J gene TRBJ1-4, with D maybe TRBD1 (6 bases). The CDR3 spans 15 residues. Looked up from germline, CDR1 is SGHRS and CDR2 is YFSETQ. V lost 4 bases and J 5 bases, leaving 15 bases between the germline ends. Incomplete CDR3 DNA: TGCGCCAGCAGCCCCCGACAGGCCACAAATGAAAAA. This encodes CASSPRQATNEK. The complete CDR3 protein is CASSPRQATNEKLFF.

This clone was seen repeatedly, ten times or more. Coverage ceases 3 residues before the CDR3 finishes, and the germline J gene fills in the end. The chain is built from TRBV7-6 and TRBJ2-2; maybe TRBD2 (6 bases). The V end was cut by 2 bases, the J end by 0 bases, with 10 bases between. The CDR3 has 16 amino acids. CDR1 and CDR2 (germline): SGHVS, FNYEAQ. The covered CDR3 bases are TGTGCCAGCAGCTTAAATGGCGGGACGAACACCGGGGAG. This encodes CASSLNGGTNTGE. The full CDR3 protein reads CASSLNGGTNTGELFF.

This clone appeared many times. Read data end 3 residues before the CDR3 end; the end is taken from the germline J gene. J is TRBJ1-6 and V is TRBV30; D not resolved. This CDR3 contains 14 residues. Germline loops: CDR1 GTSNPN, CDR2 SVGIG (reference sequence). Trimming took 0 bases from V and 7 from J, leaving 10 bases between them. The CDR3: CAWSVRTGNSPLHF. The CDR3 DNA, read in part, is TGTGCCTGGAGTGTACGTACGGGGAATTCACCC.

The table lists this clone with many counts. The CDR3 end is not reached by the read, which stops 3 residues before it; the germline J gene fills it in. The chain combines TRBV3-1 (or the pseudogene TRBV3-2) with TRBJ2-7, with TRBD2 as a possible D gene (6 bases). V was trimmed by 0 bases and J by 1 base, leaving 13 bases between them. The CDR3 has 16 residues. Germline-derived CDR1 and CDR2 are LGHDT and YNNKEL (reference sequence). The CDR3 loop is CASSQDIGGRSYEQYF. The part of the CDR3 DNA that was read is TGTGCCAGCAGCCAAGATATCGGGGGAAGGTCCTACGAG.

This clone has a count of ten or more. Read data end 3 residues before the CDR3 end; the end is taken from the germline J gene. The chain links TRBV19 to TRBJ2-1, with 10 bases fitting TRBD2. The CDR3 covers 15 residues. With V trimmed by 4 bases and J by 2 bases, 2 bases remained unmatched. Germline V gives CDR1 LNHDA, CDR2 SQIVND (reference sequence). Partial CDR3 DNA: TGTGCCAGTAGTAGGACTAGCGGAACCTACAATGAG. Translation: CASSRTSGTYNE. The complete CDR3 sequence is CASSRTSGTYNEQFF.

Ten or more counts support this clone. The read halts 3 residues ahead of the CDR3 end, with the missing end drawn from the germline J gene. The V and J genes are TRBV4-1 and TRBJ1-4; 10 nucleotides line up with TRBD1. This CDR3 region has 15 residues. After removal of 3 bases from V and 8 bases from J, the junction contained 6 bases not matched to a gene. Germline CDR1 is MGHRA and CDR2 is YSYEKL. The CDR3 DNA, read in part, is TGCGCCAGCAGCCAGACCGGGACAGGGGACGAAAAA. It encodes CASSQTGTGDEK. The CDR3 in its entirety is CASSQTGTGDEKLFF.

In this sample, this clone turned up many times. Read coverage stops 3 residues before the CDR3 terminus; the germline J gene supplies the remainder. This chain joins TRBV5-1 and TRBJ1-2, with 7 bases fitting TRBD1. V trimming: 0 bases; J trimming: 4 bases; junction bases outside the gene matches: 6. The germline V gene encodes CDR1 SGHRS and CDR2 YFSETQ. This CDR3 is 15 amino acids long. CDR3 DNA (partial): TGCGCCAGCAGCTTGGAGACAGGGTCGGGCTATGGC. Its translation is CASSLETGSGYG. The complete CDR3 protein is CASSLETGSGYGYTF.

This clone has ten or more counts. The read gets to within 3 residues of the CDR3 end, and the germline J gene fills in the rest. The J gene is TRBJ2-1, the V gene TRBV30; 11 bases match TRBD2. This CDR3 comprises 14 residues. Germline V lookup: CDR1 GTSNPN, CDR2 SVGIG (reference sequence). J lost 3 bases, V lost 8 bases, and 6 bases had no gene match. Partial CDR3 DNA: TGTGCCGCGACGGGGACTAGCGGCTACAATGAG. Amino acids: CAATGTSGYNE. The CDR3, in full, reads CAATGTSGYNEQFF.

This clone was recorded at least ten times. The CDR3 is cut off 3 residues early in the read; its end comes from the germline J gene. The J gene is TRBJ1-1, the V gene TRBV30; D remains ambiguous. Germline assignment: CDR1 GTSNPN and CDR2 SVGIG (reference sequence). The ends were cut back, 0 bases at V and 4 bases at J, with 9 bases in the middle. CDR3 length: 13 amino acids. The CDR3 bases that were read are TGTGCCTGGAGTGTAAAACTTGGCACTGAA. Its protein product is CAWSVKLGTE. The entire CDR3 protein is CAWSVKLGTEAFF.

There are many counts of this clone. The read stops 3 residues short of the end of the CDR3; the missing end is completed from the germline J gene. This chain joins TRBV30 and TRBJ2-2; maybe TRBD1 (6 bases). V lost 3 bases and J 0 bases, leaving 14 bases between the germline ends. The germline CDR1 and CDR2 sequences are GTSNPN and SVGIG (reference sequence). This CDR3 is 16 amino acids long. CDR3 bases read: TGTGCCTGGAGCCAGGGGCGCGTAGCGAACACCGGGGAG. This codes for CAWSQGRVANTGE. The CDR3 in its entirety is CAWSQGRVANTGELFF.

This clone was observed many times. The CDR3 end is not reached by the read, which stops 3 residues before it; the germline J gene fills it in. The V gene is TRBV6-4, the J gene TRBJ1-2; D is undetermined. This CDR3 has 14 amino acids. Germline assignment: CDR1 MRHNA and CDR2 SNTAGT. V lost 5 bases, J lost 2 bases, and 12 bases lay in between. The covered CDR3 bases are TGTGCCAGCAGTCCCTCTGGCAGGAACTATGGC. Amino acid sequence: CASSPSGRNYG. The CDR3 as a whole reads CASSPSGRNYGYTF.

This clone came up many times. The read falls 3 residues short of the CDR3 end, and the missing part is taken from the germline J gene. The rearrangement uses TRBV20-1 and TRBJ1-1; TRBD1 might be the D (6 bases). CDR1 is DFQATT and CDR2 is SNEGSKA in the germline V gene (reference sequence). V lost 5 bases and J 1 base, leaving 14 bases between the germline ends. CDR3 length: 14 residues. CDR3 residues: CSALQTGWNTEAFF. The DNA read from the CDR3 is TGCAGTGCTCTCCAGACAGGCTGGAACACTGAA.

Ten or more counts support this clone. The CDR3 protein is CAWSGLAGGLPDEQFF. The part of the CDR3 DNA that was read is TGTGCCTGGAGTGGACTAGCGGGGGGTCTCCCCGATGAG. V is TRBV30 and J is TRBJ2-1, with 13 bases lining up with TRBD2. The CDR3 goes on 3 residues after the read ends, and that part is filled in from the germline J gene. Germline lookup yields CDR1 GTSNPN and CDR2 SVGIG (reference sequence). V trimming: 1 base; J trimming: 8 bases; junction bases outside the gene matches: 8. This CDR3 region has 16 residues.

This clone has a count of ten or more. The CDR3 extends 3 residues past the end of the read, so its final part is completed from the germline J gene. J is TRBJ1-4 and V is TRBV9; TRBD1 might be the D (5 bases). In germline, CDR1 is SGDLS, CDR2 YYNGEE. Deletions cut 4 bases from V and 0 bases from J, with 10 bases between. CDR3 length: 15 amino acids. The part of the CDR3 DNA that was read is TGTGCCAGCAGCCCAAGACAGTCAACTAATGAAAAA. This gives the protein CASSPRQSTNEK. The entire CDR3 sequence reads CASSPRQSTNEKLFF.

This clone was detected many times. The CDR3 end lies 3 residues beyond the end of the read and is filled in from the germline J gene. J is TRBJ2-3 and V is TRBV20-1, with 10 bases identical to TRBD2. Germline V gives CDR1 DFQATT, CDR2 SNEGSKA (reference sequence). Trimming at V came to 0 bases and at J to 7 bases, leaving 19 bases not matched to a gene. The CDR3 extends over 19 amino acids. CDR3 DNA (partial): TGCAGTGCTAGAGAAAGCGGGAGGGCCCTCAACTTATGGGTAAATACG. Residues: CSARESGRALNLWVNT. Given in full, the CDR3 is CSARESGRALNLWVNTQYF.

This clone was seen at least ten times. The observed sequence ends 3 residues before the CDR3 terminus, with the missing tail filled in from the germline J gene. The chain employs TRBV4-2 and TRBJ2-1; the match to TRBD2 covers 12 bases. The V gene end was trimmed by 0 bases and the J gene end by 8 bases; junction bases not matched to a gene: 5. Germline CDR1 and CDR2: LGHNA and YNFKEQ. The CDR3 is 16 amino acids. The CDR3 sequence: CASSQDRTSGVDEQFF. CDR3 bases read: TGTGCCAGCAGCCAAGATAGGACTAGCGGGGTGGATGAG.

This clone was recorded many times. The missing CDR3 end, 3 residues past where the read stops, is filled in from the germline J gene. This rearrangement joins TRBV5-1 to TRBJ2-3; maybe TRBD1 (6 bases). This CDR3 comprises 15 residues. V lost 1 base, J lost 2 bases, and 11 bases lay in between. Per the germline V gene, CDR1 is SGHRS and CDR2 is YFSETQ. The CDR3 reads CASSLQGHDTDTQYF. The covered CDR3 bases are TGCGCCAGCAGCTTGCAGGGACACGACACAGATACG.

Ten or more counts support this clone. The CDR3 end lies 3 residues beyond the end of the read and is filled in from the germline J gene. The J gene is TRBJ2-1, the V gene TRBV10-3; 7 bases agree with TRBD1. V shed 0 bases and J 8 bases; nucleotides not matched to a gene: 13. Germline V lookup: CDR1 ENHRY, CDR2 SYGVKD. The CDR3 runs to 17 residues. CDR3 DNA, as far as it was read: TGTGCCATCAGTGAGTCAAGACCAGGGGGAGAAAGGGATGAG. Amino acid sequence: CAISESRPGGERDE. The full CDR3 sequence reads CAISESRPGGERDEQFF.

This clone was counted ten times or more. The CDR3 sequence is CSARFLLEQFF. CDR3 DNA, as far as it was read: TGCAGTGCTAGGTTTTTACTTGAG. V usage is TRBV20-1 and J usage is TRBJ2-1, with D unclear. The CDR3 is cut off 3 residues early in the read; its end comes from the germline J gene. The CDR3 covers 11 residues. The germline V gene encodes CDR1 DFQATT and CDR2 SNEGSKA (reference sequence). With 3 bases removed from V and 9 bases from J, the gap between germline ends came to 9 bases.

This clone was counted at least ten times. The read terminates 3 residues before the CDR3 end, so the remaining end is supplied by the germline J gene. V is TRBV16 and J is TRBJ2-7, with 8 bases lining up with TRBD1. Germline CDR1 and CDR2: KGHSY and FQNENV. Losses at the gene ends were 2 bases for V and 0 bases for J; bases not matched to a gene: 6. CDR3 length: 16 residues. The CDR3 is CASSQLPGQDSYEQYF. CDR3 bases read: TGTGCCAGCAGCCAACTACCGGGACAGGACTCCTACGAG.

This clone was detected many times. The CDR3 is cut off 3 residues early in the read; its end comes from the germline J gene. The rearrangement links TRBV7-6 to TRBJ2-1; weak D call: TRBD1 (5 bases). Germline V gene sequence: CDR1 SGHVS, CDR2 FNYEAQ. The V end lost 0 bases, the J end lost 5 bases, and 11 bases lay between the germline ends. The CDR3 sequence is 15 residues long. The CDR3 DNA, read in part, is TGTGCCAGCAGCTTAGCGCAGGGTGGGCACAATGAG. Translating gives CASSLAQGGHNE. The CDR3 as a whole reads CASSLAQGGHNEQFF.

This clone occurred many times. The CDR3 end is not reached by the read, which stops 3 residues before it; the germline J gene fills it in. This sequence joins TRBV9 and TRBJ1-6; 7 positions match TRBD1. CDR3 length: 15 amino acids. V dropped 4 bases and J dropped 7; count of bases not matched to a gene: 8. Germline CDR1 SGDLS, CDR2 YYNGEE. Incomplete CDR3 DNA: TGTGCCAGCAGCCCGCGGACAGGCGGGAATTCACCC. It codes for CASSPRTGGNSP. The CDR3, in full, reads CASSPRTGGNSPLHF.

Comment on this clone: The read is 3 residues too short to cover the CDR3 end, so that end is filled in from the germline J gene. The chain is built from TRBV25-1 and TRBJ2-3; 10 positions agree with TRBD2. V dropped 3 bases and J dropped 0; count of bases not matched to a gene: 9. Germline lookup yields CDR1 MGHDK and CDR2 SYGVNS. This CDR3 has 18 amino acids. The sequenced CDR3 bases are TGTGCCAGCAGTGATCCTCTTCCTAGCGGGGGAAGCACAGATACG. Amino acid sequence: CASSDPLPSGGSTDT. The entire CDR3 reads CASSDPLPSGGSTDTQYF.

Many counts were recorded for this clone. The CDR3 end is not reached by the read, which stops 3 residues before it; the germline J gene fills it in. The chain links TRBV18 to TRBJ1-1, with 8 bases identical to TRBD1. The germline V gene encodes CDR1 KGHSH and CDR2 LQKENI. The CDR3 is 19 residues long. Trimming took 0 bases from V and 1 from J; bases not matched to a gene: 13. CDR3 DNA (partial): TGTGCCAGCTCACCACCGCCACTGCCAGGGGGCGTCAGGAACACTGAA. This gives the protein CASSPPPLPGGVRNTE. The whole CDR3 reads CASSPPPLPGGVRNTEAFF. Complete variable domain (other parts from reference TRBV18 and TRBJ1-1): NAGVMQNPRHLVRRRGQEARLRCSPMKGHSHVYWYRQLPEEGLKFMVYLQKENIIDESGMPKERFSAEFPKEGPSILRIQQVVRGDSAAYFCASSPPPLPGGVRNTEAFFGQGTRLTVV.

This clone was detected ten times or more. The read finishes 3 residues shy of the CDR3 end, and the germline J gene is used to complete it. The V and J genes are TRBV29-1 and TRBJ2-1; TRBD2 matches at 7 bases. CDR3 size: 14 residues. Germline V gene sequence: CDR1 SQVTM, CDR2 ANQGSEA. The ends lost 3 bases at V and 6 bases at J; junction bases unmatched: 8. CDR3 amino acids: CSVEDVTSLNEQFF. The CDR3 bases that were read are TGCAGCGTTGAGGATGTGACTAGCCTCAATGAG.

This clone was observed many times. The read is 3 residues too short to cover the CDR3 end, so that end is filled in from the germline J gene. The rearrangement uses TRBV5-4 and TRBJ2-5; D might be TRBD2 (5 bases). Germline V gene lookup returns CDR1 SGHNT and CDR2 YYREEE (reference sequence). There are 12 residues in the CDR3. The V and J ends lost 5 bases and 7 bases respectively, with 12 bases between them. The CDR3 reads CASRAAGGTQYF. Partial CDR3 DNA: TGTGCCAGCAGAGCGGCGGGTGGGACC.

CDR3 loop: CAWSPQGVRDYTF. The CDR3 bases that were read are TGTGCCTGGTCCCCACAGGGGGTAAGGGAC. The rearrangement links TRBV30 to TRBJ1-2; 8 bases line up with TRBD1. The read is 3 residues too short to cover the CDR3 end, so that end is filled in from the germline J gene. The CDR3 spans 13 residues. CDR1 and CDR2 (germline): GTSNPN, SVGIG (reference sequence).

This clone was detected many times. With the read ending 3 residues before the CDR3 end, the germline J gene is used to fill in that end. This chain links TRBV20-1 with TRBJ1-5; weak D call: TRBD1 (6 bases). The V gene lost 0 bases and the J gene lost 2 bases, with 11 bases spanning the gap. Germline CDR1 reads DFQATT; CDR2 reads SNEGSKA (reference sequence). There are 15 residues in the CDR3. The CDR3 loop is CSARDIRGGNQPQHF. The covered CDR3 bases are TGCAGTGCTAGAGATATCAGGGGTGGCAATCAGCCC.

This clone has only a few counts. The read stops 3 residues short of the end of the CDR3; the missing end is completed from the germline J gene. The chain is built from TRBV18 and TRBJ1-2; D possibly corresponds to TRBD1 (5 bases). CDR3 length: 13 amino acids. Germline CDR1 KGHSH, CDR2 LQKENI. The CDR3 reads CASSPGTSDAYTF. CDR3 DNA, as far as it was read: TGTGCCAGCTCACCCGGGACTAGCGATGCC.

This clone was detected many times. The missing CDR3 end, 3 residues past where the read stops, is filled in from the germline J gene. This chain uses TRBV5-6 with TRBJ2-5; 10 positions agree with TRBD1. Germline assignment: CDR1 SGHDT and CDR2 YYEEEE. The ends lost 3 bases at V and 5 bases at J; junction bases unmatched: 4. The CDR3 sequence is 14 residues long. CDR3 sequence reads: CASSWDRGGETQYF. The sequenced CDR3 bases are TGTGCCAGCAGCTGGGACAGGGGTGGGGAGACC.